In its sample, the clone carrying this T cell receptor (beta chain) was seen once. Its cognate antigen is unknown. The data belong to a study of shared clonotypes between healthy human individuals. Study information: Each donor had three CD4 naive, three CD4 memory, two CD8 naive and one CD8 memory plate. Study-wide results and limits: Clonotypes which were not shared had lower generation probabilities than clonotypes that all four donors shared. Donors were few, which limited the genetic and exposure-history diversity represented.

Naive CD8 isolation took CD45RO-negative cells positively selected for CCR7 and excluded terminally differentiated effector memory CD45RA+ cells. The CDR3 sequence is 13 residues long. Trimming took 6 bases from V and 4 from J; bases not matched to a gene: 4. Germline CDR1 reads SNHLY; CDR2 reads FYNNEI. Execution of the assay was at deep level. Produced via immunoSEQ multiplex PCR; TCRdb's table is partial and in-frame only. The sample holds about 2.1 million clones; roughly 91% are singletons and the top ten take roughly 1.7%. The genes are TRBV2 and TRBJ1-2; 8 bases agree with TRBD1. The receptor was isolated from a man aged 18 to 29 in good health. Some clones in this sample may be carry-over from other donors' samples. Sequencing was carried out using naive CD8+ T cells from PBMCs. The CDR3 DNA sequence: TGTGCCAGCAGCGACAGGGGCAGCTATGGCTACACCTTC. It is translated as CASSDRGSYGYTF.